This TCR beta chain was retrieved from a study of technical replicates of blood from a few donors. The germline gives CDR1 WSHSY, CDR2 SAAADI. The CDR3 is made up of 12 amino acids. Trimming removed 2 bases from V and 4 bases from J, with 5 bases in between. Profiling relied on immunoSEQ multiplex PCR, and the TCRdb table lists in-frame clones only, not all of them. This table holds some 67,000 clones, 95% to 98% found once. This receptor was obtained from a human donor in good health. V usage is TRBV10-2 and J usage is TRBJ1-2; maybe TRBD1 (5 bases). The specimen was T cells isolated from PBMCs. The CDR3 DNA sequence: TGCGCCAGCAGTGAGGACAGCTATGGCTACACCTTC. It encodes CASSEDSYGYTF.